The rows below give T cell receptor beta chains drawn from one sample of a study of T cell changes during pregnancy in multiple sclerosis. Only in-frame clones appear in the TCRdb table, and some are missing; sequencing was by immunoSEQ multiplex PCR. The top ten hold over 1.5% of the sample, which has 85,000 to 130,000 clones, about 90% seen once. This sample comprised peripheral blood, obtained before pregnancy. The receptor set was obtained from a female donor with multiple sclerosis, enrolled in a pregnancy study. Both conserved end residues are part of each CDR3. D genes are given only for firm matches. Only some rows state a clone size, as once, few, many or a class for expanded clones.

clone_size	cdr3_length	j_call	v_call	d_call	cdr3_aa	cdr3_nt
.	15	TRBJ2-7	TRBV5-4	TRBD2	CASSPSASGSYEQYF	TGTGCCAGCAGCCCCTCGGCTAGCGGTTCCTACGAGCAGTACTTC
once	13	TRBJ2-7	TRBV6-4	.	CASSPEGGWEQYF	TGTGCCAGCAGCCCCGAGGGGGGGTGGGAGCAGTACTTC
.	15	TRBJ2-7	TRBV18	.	CASSPSGQGIYEQYF	TGTGCCAGCTCACCAAGTGGGCAGGGGATATACGAGCAGTACTTC
.	17	TRBJ2-5	TRBV7-2	.	CASSLERRSLYQETQYF	TGTGCCAGCAGCTTGGAAAGGAGATCTCTCTACCAAGAGACCCAGTACTTC
.	16	TRBJ1-1	TRBV5-4	.	CASSQEAGPSNTEAFF	TGCGCCAGCAGCCAAGAGGCAGGGCCTTCGAACACTGAAGCTTTCTTT
.	16	TRBJ2-1	TRBV5-1	.	CASSLEAGTPYNEQFF	TGCGCCAGCAGCTTGGAGGCGGGCACCCCCTACAATGAGCAGTTCTTC
.	16	TRBJ1-1	TRBV19	TRBD1	CASRPNLGQMNTEAFF	TGTGCCAGTAGACCTAACCTGGGACAGATGAACACTGAAGCTTTCTTT
.	15	TRBJ1-6	TRBV5-1	TRBD1	CASSTGQGKHSPLHF	TGCGCCAGCAGCACCGGACAGGGGAAGCATTCACCCCTCCACTTT
.	13	TRBJ1-2	TRBV30	.	CAWSVGGAYGYTF	TGTGCCTGGAGTGTGGGGGGGGCCTATGGCTACACCTTC
few	15	TRBJ1-2	TRBV4-1	.	CASSQERSGGRGYTF	TGCGCCAGCAGCCAAGAACGGTCGGGGGGCCGAGGCTACACCTTC
.	14	TRBJ2-7	TRBV7-8	TRBD1	CASSARTGRYEQYF	TGTGCCAGCAGCGCAAGGACAGGGAGATACGAGCAGTACTTC
once	14	TRBJ2-7	TRBV30	.	CAWSVLRPRYEQYF	TGTGCCTGGAGTGTACTCCGCCCCCGCTACGAGCAGTACTTC
.	17	TRBJ1-3	TRBV11-3	TRBD1	CASSLGDRANSGNTIYF	TGTGCCAGCAGCTTAGGGGACAGGGCGAACTCTGGAAACACCATATATTTT
few	15	TRBJ1-6	TRBV7-9	TRBD1	CASSPGTGFNSPLHF	TGTGCCAGCAGCCCCGGGACAGGGTTTAACTCACCCCTCCACTTT
.	16	TRBJ2-3	TRBV28	TRBD2	CASSRGLGAGADTQYF	TGTGCCAGCAGTCGGGGACTAGGGGCGGGCGCAGATACGCAGTATTTT
.	15	TRBJ2-1	TRBV18	.	CASSRSSTDYNEQFF	TGTGCCAGCTCACGGTCATCGACAGACTACAATGAGCAGTTCTTC
.	15	TRBJ2-1	TRBV2	TRBD2	CASRATSGTYNEQFF	TGTGCCAGCAGGGCGACTAGCGGGACCTACAATGAGCAGTTCTTC
.	14	TRBJ2-7	TRBV6-6	TRBD1	CASSYRDRGYEQYF	TGTGCCAGCAGCTACCGGGACAGGGGATACGAGCAGTACTTC
once	14	TRBJ2-7	TRBV7-9	TRBD1	CASSGDRGRYEQYF	TGTGCCAGCAGCGGGGACAGGGGTCGCTACGAGCAGTACTTC
.	11	TRBJ1-2	TRBV28	.	CASSSYYGYTF	TGTGCCAGCAGTTCCTACTATGGCTACACCTTC
.	13	TRBJ1-3	TRBV7-2	.	CASSLQPGNTIYF	TGTGCCAGCAGCCTACAGCCTGGAAACACCATATATTTT
.	14	TRBJ2-4	TRBV6-6	TRBD2	CASCQSGGANIQYF	TGTGCCAGCTGTCAAAGCGGGGGGGCGAACATTCAGTACTTC
.	15	TRBJ2-1	TRBV15	TRBD1	CATSTAGTGYNEQFF	TGTGCCACCAGCACCGCCGGGACAGGCTACAATGAGCAGTTCTTC
.	14	TRBJ2-7	TRBV7-3	.	CASSLRTGRGEQYF	TGTGCCAGCAGCCTAAGGACAGGGCGGGGGGAGCAGTACTTC
.	15	TRBJ2-1	TRBV6-1	TRBD2	CASSEMAGGYNEQFF	TGTGCCAGCAGTGAGATGGCGGGAGGCTACAATGAGCAGTTCTTC
.	15	TRBJ1-1	TRBV5-1	.	CASSLGASFNTEAFF	TGCGCCAGCAGCTTGGGGGCTTCTTTTAACACTGAAGCTTTCTTT
once	16	TRBJ1-1	TRBV7-8	.	CASSLETGHRNTEAFF	TGTGCCAGCAGCTTAGAGACCGGACACAGGAACACTGAAGCTTTCTTT
.	13	TRBJ2-7	TRBV29-1	TRBD2	CSVASGRGYEQYF	TGCAGCGTTGCCAGCGGGAGAGGCTACGAGCAGTACTTC
.	14	TRBJ1-6	TRBV6-5	.	CASSKDSTNSPLHF	TGTGCCAGCAGTAAGGACTCGACTAATTCACCCCTCCACTTT
.	14	TRBJ2-7	TRBV28	TRBD1	CASSSTGTTYEQYF	TGTGCCAGCAGTTCGACAGGGACCACCTACGAGCAGTACTTC
.	16	TRBJ2-3	TRBV30	TRBD2	CAWSLGTSGRGDTQYF	TGTGCCTGGAGCCTCGGGACTAGCGGGAGAGGAGATACGCAGTATTTT
.	12	TRBJ1-1	TRBV10-3	.	CAIRTANTEAFF	TGTGCCATCAGGACAGCGAACACTGAAGCTTTCTTT
.	14	TRBJ2-5	TRBV7-2	.	CASSSPTHQETQYF	TGTGCCAGCAGCAGTCCAACTCACCAAGAGACCCAGTACTTC
.	18	TRBJ2-5	TRBV5-1	TRBD2	CASSRRGLAGGLGETQYF	TGCGCCAGCAGCCGACGAGGACTAGCGGGAGGGTTGGGGGAGACCCAGTACTTC
.	16	TRBJ2-5	TRBV9	TRBD2	CASAPGGALGQETQYF	TGTGCCAGCGCCCCGGGGGGGGCTCTAGGCCAAGAGACCCAGTACTTC
.	14	TRBJ2-2	TRBV10-3	TRBD2	CAISGGANTGELFF	TGTGCCATCAGCGGGGGGGCCAACACCGGGGAGCTGTTTTTT
.	17	TRBJ1-3	TRBV19	TRBD1	CASRPLRDRVSGNTIYF	TGTGCCAGTAGACCACTCCGGGACAGGGTCTCTGGAAACACCATATATTTT
.	15	TRBJ2-3	TRBV7-9	.	CASSLVQGRGDTQYF	TGTGCCAGCAGCTTAGTTCAGGGGCGCGGAGATACGCAGTATTTT
.	15	TRBJ2-5	TRBV6-5	.	CASSYSMGGAKTQYF	TGTGCCAGCAGTTACTCGATGGGGGGGGCCAAGACCCAGTACTTC
once	19	TRBJ2-2	TRBV5-1	TRBD1	CASSRRTGGIFANTGELFF	TGCGCCAGCAGCCGACGGACAGGGGGCATATTCGCGAACACCGGGGAGCTGTTTTTT
few	11	TRBJ1-1	TRBV20-1	.	CSAILNTEAFF	TGCAGTGCTATATTGAACACTGAAGCTTTCTTT
.	13	TRBJ2-1	TRBV7-3	.	CASSLGRDNEQFF	TGTGCCAGCAGCTTAGGCAGGGACAATGAGCAGTTCTTC
.	15	TRBJ1-4	TRBV5-1	.	CASSPRTATNEKLFF	TGCGCCAGCAGCCCAAGGACAGCAACTAATGAAAAACTGTTTTTT
.	14	TRBJ2-7	TRBV5-1	TRBD2	CASSHNGGSYEQYF	TGCGCCAGCAGCCACAACGGGGGGTCCTACGAGCAGTACTTC
few	13	TRBJ2-7	TRBV19	.	CASSIREVDEQYF	TGTGCCAGTAGTATCAGGGAAGTCGACGAGCAGTACTTC
once	15	TRBJ2-6	TRBV6-1	.	CASSLDSSGANVLTF	TGTGCCAGCAGCCTCGACAGCTCTGGGGCCAACGTCCTGACTTTC
.	14	TRBJ1-1	TRBV7-9	.	CASSTAGGIPEAFF	TGTGCCAGCAGCACCGCTGGGGGGATACCGGAAGCTTTCTTT
.	16	TRBJ2-2	TRBV7-9	.	CASSLRGVIGTGELFF	TGTGCCAGCAGCCTACGCGGGGTTATAGGTACCGGGGAGCTGTTTTTT
once	15	TRBJ2-7	TRBV5-1	TRBD2	CASSLETGGNYEQYF	TGCGCCAGCAGCTTGGAAACGGGAGGAAACTACGAGCAGTACTTC
.	16	TRBJ2-3	TRBV2	TRBD2	CASSRLASGRTDTQYF	TGTGCCAGCAGTAGGTTGGCTAGCGGGAGGACAGATACGCAGTATTTT